The T cell receptor (beta chain) under discussion was sequenced for a study of T cells after yellow fever vaccination. This clonotype was seen a few times. No antigen is known for it. Study-level results: From the bulk population, abundant clonotypes could contaminate and appear within FACS-sorted repertoires.

TCRdb independently ran MiXCR on the 5' RACE reads; one entry per CDR3 protein. This sample has about 340,000 distinct CDR3 sequences, with under 15% found just once. This receptor was obtained from a man between 18 and 29 years old who received the YFV17D yellow fever vaccine. Sequencing used CD4+ T cells sorted from PBMCs, obtained 15 days after the yellow fever booster vaccination.

The DNA for the CDR3 is TGTGCCAGCAGCCAAGATTGGGACAGGGGGCTCTATGGCTACACCTTC. This sequence encodes CASSQDWDRGLYGYTF. The rearrangement joins TRBV3-1 to TRBJ1-2; TRBD1 agrees at 12 bases. V gave up 0 bases and J gave up 4 bases; unmatched junction bases: 3. This CDR3 is built from 16 residues. The V gene's germline CDR1 is LGHDT and CDR2 YNNKEL (reference sequence).